The T cell receptor (beta chain) described here comes from a study of T cell responses to AZD1222 COVID-19 vaccine. CDR3 size: 16 residues. The V end lost 0 bases, the J end lost 0 bases, and 10 bases lay between the germline ends. From germline, CDR1 is SGDLS and CDR2 YYNGEE. Clones were read by immunoSEQ multiplex PCR, and TCRdb kept only the in-frame ones, dropping some. The sample has about 170,000 clones, more than 80% seen once. This TCR was sampled from an adult in good health. Source: peripheral blood, taken on day 0 of AZD1222 vaccination. The chain uses TRBV9 and TRBJ1-5; D not certain. CDR3 nucleotides: TGTGCCAGCAGCGTAGGCGGCAGCCATAGCAATCAGCCCCAGCATTTT. It translates to CASSVGGSHSNQPQHF.